This paragraph covers one TCR beta chain sequence. The antigen remains undetermined. These data are taken from a study of blood T cells in healthy people across ages. General observations from the study: The long-lived group displayed more naive CD4+ cells, plus higher diversity, than the aged donors did.

Primers used in a second PCR of about 6 to 11 cycles were a sample-barcoded 5' primer and a J-beta primer mix. TCRdb ran MiXCR on the 5' RACE reads and lists one entry per CDR3 protein. The sample includes about 2 million distinct CDR3 sequences, around 50% seen only once; the top ten take approximately 2.1%. V lost 5 bases and J 6 bases, leaving 11 bases between the germline ends. Germline CDR1 SGHTA, CDR2 FQGNSA. The CDR3 spans 13 residues. V gene TRBV7-2 combines with J gene TRBJ1-5; D is uncertain. The TCR sequence derives from a woman in her forties in good health. The specimen was blood. This CDR3 reads CASSRAPSQPQHF. CDR3 nucleotides: TGTGCCAGCAGCAGAGCCCCTTCTCAGCCCCAGCATTTT.